Following are 21 T cell receptor beta chains from one sample sequenced in a study of memory CD4+ T cells and cytomegalovirus serostatus. Single viable CD3+CD4+CD8-CD45RO+ cells were sorted as the memory CD4+ T cells. TCRdb keeps only in-frame clones here, not all; method: immunoSEQ multiplex PCR. The repertoire holds some 44,000 clones, less than 85% seen once, with approximately 1.9% in the top ten. The specimen was memory CD4+ T cells from blood. These receptors all stem from an adult in good health and CMV-seronegative.

The rearrangement links TRBV5-1 to TRBJ2-7; TRBD2 might be the D (6 bases). The CDR3 contains 15 residues. The V end lost 3 bases, the J end lost 4 bases, and 17 bases lay between the germline ends. Germline assignment: CDR1 SGHRS and CDR2 YFSETQ. CDR3 loop: CASSSEGTLRYEQYF. As DNA, the CDR3 is TGCGCCAGCAGCTCGGAGGGAACCCTCAGATACGAGCAGTACTTC.

This chain connects TRBV29-1 to TRBJ2-3; no reliable D call. The length of the CDR3 is 15 residues. V was shortened by 4 bases and J by 0 bases, with 14 bases between the two germline ends. CDR1 SQVTM and CDR2 ANQGSEA come from the germline V gene. For the CDR3, the DNA is TGCAGCGTTGCCCTTGGCAGTACTAGCACAGATACGCAGTATTTT. Translated: CSVALGSTSTDTQYF.

This clone appeared a few times. This chain links TRBV9 with TRBJ2-5; possible D gene TRBD2, 7 bases. The V gene lost 0 bases and the J gene lost 2 bases, with 11 bases spanning the gap. The CDR3 covers 15 residues. CDR1 and CDR2 (germline): SGDLS, YYNGEE. CDR3 coding DNA: TGTGCCAGCAGCGTAGTACAGGGAGGGCAAGAGACCCAGTACTTC. Residues: CASSVVQGGQETQYF.

This clone showed up just a few times. This rearrangement joins TRBV2 to TRBJ2-7; TRBD1 aligns across 7 bases. The CDR3 spans 14 residues. J gave up 4 bases and V 9 bases, and 12 bases lay outside the gene matches. Germline-derived CDR1 and CDR2 are SNHLY and FYNNEI. In DNA, the CDR3 is TGTGCCAGGGGCCGACAGGGCGGTGGATACGAGCAGTACTTC. Translating it yields CARGRQGGGYEQYF.

V gene TRBV30 combines with J gene TRBJ1-1; D not certain. CDR1 and CDR2 from the germline V gene are GTSNPN and SVGIG (reference sequence). Between the trimmed V and J ends, which lost 6 bases and 1 base, there was a span of 12 bases. This CDR3 spans 13 amino acids. Written as DNA, the CDR3 is TGTGCCTGCCAATTCCACCCGAACACTGAAGCTTTCTTT. As protein: CACQFHPNTEAFF.

The V and J genes are TRBV28 and TRBJ1-1; no reliable D call. The V end lost 7 bases, the J end lost 5 bases, and 8 bases lay between the germline ends. The V gene's germline CDR1 is MDHEN and CDR2 SYDVKM. The CDR3 is made up of 11 amino acids. The CDR3 loop is CASTEGTEAFF. In nucleotides, the CDR3 is TGTGCCAGCACGGAGGGAACTGAAGCTTTCTTT.

This chain uses TRBV4-1 with TRBJ2-3, with TRBD1 identical over 9 bases. The CDR3 consists of 15 residues. V shed 1 base, J shed 2 bases, and the junction held 1 base outside the gene matches. Germline-derived CDR1 and CDR2 are MGHRA and YSYEKL. The CDR3 DNA follows: TGCGCCAGCAGCCAAGGGACAGGGGCCACAGATACGCAGTATTTT. Translated: CASSQGTGATDTQYF.

This sequence joins TRBV6-5 and TRBJ2-4; D is unclear. The CDR3 is 13 amino acids. The V end was cut by 0 bases, the J end by 4 bases, with 4 bases between. Germline V gene data show CDR1 as MNHEY and CDR2 as SVGAGI. In nucleotides, the CDR3 is TGTGCCAGCAGTTACTCGGATAAAAACATTCAGTACTTC. Protein product: CASSYSDKNIQYF.

The chain employs TRBV4-2 and TRBJ1-4; the D is unclear. This CDR3 comprises 16 residues. Germline V gives CDR1 LGHNA, CDR2 YNFKEQ. Trimming removed 1 base from V and 2 bases from J, with 11 bases in between. The CDR3 sequence: CASSQVGRETNEKLFF. Here the CDR3 DNA reads TGTGCCAGCAGCCAAGTAGGGAGGGAGACTAATGAAAAACTGTTTTTT.

The rearrangement links TRBV30 to TRBJ1-1, with 8 bases aligning to TRBD1. The germline V gene has CDR1 GTSNPN and CDR2 SVGIG (reference sequence). The CDR3 covers 13 residues. V dropped 5 bases and J dropped 9; count of bases not matched to a gene: 11. The CDR3 DNA follows: TGTGCCTGGGTAGCAGGGGGCATTTGGAAAGCTTTCTTT. This codes for CAWVAGGIWKAFF.

The CDR3 DNA is TGTGCCAGCAGGGGGAGGGCTAATGAAAAACTGTTTTTT. It specifies CASRGRANEKLFF. This chain uses TRBV5-8 with TRBJ1-4; no clear D. CDR3 length: 13 amino acids. V was shortened by 5 bases and J by 3 bases, with 8 bases between the two germline ends. Germline-derived CDR1 and CDR2 are SGHTS and YDEGEE.

This clone showed up just once. The chain is built from TRBV9 and TRBJ2-3, with TRBD1 matching over 7 bases. CDR1 and CDR2 (germline): SGDLS, YYNGEE. V was clipped by 0 bases and J by 6 bases; unmatched bases: 10. The CDR3 is made up of 16 amino acids. The CDR3, as DNA: TGTGCCAGCAGCGTAGAAGGGGGCCCACTAGGGGATACGCAGTATTTT. It translates to CASSVEGGPLGDTQYF.

V and J are TRBV6-6 and TRBJ2-4; D perhaps matches TRBD2 (6 bases). V was cut by 7 bases and J by 8 bases, with 15 bases left in between. Germline lookup yields CDR1 MNHNY and CDR2 SVGAGI (reference sequence). The CDR3 loop spans 13 amino acids. In nucleotides, the CDR3 is TGTGCCAGCACCGGGGGACTGGGGGACATTCAGTACTTC. Protein: CASTGGLGDIQYF.

The chain combines TRBV19 with TRBJ2-2, with 10 positions matching TRBD1. This CDR3 has 16 residues. V lost 5 bases, J lost 4 bases, and 7 bases stayed unmatched. Germline V gene data show CDR1 as LNHDA and CDR2 as SQIVND (reference sequence). The chain's CDR3 is CASSETGGAGTGELFF. The CDR3 coding sequence is TGTGCCAGTAGTGAGACAGGGGGCGCAGGCACCGGGGAGCTGTTTTTT.

This clone appeared once. The chain links TRBV5-1 to TRBJ2-7; D may be TRBD1 (6 bases). Germline CDR1 and CDR2: SGHRS and YFSETQ. V was pared by 3 bases and J by 0 bases, with 16 bases between. The length of the CDR3 is 16 residues. The CDR3 loop reads CASSWGQGGGSYEQYF. Written as DNA, the CDR3 is TGCGCCAGCAGCTGGGGGCAGGGTGGCGGCTCCTACGAGCAGTACTTC.

This clone was detected once. CDR3 sequence reads: CASSSDRRDTQYF. CDR3 bases: TGTGCCAGCAGCTCCGATCGGAGAGATACGCAGTATTTT. The gene calls are TRBV7-2 and TRBJ2-3, with D unresolved. V was cut by 4 bases and J by 5 bases, with 10 bases left in between. The V gene's germline CDR1 is SGHTA and CDR2 FQGNSA. The CDR3 has 13 amino acids. The full variable domain, rest sourced from reference TRBV7-2 and TRBJ2-3, is GAGVSQSPSNKVTEKGKDVELRCDPISGHTALYWYRQSLGQGLEFLIYFQGNSAPDKSGLPSDRFSAERTGGSVSTLTIQRTQQEDSAVYLCASSSDRRDTQYFGPGTRLTVL.

This clone was counted a few times. In DNA form, the CDR3 reads TGCGCCAGCAGCTTGGTCGGTCGGGATACGCAGTATTTT. Translated: CASSLVGRDTQYF. This sequence joins TRBV5-1 and TRBJ2-3; D ambiguous. V was trimmed by 0 bases and J by 6 bases, leaving 8 bases between them. The CDR3 length is 13 residues. Germline V gene data show CDR1 as SGHRS and CDR2 as YFSETQ. The entire variable domain, with the rest obtained from reference TRBV5-1 and TRBJ2-3, is as follows: KAGVTQTPRYLIKTRGQQVTLSCSPISGHRSVSWYQQTPGQGLQFLFEYFSETQRNKGNFPGRFSGRQFSNSRSEMNVSTLELGDSALYLCASSLVGRDTQYFGPGTRLTVL.

The rearrangement links TRBV11-2 to TRBJ2-5, with D perhaps matching TRBD1 (5 bases). In germline, CDR1 is SGHAT, CDR2 FQNNGV. CDR3 size: 12 residues. V dropped 6 bases and J dropped 3 bases, with 8 bases sitting between them. The DNA for the CDR3 is TGTGCCAGCAGACGACAGAAAGAGACCCAGTACTTC. Encoded protein: CASRRQKETQYF.

This sequence joins TRBV5-1 and TRBJ2-5; D is unresolved. CDR3 length: 13 residues. Germline V CDR1 and CDR2: SGHRS, YFSETQ. Trimming cost V 0 bases and J 2 bases, with 5 bases left between them. The chain's CDR3 is CASSLGVQETQYF. The CDR3 nucleotides read TGCGCCAGCAGCTTGGGGGTGCAAGAGACCCAGTACTTC.

V is TRBV7-6 and J is TRBJ2-7; D is unresolved. Germline CDR1 reads SGHVS; CDR2 reads FNYEAQ. Trimming took off 1 base at V and 0 bases at J, with 7 bases between the two ends. The CDR3 length is 14 residues. CDR3 bases: TGTGCCAGCAGCTTAGATGGCCTCTCCTACGAGCAGTACTTC. This encodes CASSLDGLSYEQYF.

This clone was counted only a few times. Other nucleotide sequences from this sample produce the same CDR3. The rearrangement links TRBV14 to TRBJ1-2; TRBD1 is a possible D gene (5 bases). CDR1 and CDR2 (germline): SGHDN, FVKESK. Trimming took 4 bases from V and 7 from J, leaving 16 bases between them. The CDR3 covers 14 residues. The CDR3 DNA is TGTGCCAGCAGCCCCCTTGGGGGTGCAGGTGGCTACACCTTC. Its protein is CASSPLGGAGGYTF. The entire variable domain, with the rest obtained from reference TRBV14 and TRBJ1-2, is as follows: EAGVTQFPSHSVIEKGQTVTLRCDPISGHDNLYWYRRVMGKEIKFLLHFVKESKQDESGMPNNRFLAERTGGTYSTLKVQPAELEDSGVYFCASSPLGGAGGYTFGSGTRLTVV.